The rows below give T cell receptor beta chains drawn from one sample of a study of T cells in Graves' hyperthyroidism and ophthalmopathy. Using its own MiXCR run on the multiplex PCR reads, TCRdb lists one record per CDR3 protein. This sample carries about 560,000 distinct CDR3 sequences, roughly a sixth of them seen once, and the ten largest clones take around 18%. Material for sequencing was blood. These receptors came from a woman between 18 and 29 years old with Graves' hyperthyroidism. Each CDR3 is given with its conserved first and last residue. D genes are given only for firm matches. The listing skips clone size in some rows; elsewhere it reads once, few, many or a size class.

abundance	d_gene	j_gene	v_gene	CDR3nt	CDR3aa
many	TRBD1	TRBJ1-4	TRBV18	TGTGCCAGCTCAGAGGGACAGGGTAATGAAAAACTGTTTTTT	CASSEGQGNEKLFF
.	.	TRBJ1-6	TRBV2	TGTGCCAGCAGCGCTTTTGGGGGGACCCTCCACTTT	CASSAFGGTLHF
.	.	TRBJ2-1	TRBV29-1	TGCAGCGTTGGGGGCTCCTTCCGGGGCTCCTACAATGAGCAGTTCTTC	CSVGGSFRGSYNEQFF
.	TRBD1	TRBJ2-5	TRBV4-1	TGCGCCAGCAGCCAAACCGGACAGGAACAAGAGACCCAGTACTTC	CASSQTGQEQETQYF
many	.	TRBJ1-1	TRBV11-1	TGTGCCAGCAGCCCCCCCCCGAACACTGAAGCTTTCTTT	CASSPPPNTEAFF
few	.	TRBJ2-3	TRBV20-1	TGCAGTGCTAGAGCGGTTGCTGGGTTTCGCGGCGGAATAGGAGATACGCAGTATTTT	CSARAVAGFRGGIGDTQYF
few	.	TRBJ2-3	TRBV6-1	TGTGCCAGCACCAAACCGGGTAATACAGATACGCAGTATTTT	CASTKPGNTDTQYF
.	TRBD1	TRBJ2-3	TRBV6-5	TGTGCCAGCAGTTACTCGTTCTTGAAGGGGGCGGCAGATACGCAGTATTTT	CASSYSFLKGAADTQYF
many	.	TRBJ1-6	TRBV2	TGTGCCAGCAGTGAAGTGGGGAGTAGTTCACCCCTCCACTTT	CASSEVGSSSPLHF
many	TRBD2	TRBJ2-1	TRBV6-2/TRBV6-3	TGTGCCAGCAGTGAGCGGGGGAGCTCCTACAATGAGCAGTTCTTC	CASSERGSSYNEQFF
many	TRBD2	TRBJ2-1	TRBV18	TGTGCCAGCTCACCGGCTAGCGGGAGCCATGAGCAGTTCTTC	CASSPASGSHEQFF
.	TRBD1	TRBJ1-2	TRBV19	TGTGCCAGTAGTATTACAGGGGGCTCTAACTATGGCTACACCTTC	CASSITGGSNYGYTF
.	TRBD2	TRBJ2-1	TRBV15	TGTGCCACCAGCGCCTTTGAGCGGGAGAGCAATGAGCAGTTCTTC	CATSAFERESNEQFF
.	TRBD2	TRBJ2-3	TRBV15	TGTGCCACCAGCAGGACTAGCGGGGGGGCGAGCACAGATACGCAGTATTTT	CATSRTSGGASTDTQYF
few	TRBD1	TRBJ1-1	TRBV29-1	TGCAGCGCCGTGACAGGGGTGAACACTGAAGCTTTCTTT	CSAVTGVNTEAFF
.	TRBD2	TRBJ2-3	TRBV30	TGTGCCTGGAGTGTACGTAGTTCCAGGCTAGCGGGAGGGCCAGATACGCAGTATTTT	CAWSVRSSRLAGGPDTQYF
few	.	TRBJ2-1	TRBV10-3	TGTGCCATCAGTGAGCCCATTAGGAAGCGAAGCTCCTACAATGAGCAGTTCTTC	CAISEPIRKRSSYNEQFF
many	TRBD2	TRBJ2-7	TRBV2	TGTGCCAGCAGATCGACTAGCGGGAGGGCCTACGAGCAGTACTTC	CASRSTSGRAYEQYF
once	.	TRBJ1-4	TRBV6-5	TGTGCCAGCAGTTACGGGGGGGGGGGTGAAAAACTGTTTTTT	CASSYGGGGEKLFF
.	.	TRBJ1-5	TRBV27	TGTGCCAGCAGTTCCCAGCCCCAGCATTTT	CASSSQPQHF
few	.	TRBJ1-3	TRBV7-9	TGTGCCAGCAGCTTGCCCCAGAGGGGCTCCTCTGGAAACACCATATATTTT	CASSLPQRGSSGNTIYF
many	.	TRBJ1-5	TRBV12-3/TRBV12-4	TGTGCCAGCACCGCTGGAAATCAGCCCCAGCATTTT	CASTAGNQPQHF
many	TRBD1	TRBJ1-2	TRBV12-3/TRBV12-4	TGTGCCAGCAGTTTGAGGCAGACAGGGGGCCCCGACTACACCTTC	CASSLRQTGGPDYTF
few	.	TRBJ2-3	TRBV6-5	TGTGCCAGCAGTTACTCCGCCGGTCCCGGCACAGATACGCAGTATTTT	CASSYSAGPGTDTQYF
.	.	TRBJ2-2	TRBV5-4	TGTGCCAGCAGCCCCACGGGACACCCGACCGGGGAGCTGTTTTTT	CASSPTGHPTGELFF
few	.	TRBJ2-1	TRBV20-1	TGCAGTGCTAGAGAATTAAGCGGAAGCCTCAATGAGCAGTTCTTC	CSARELSGSLNEQFF
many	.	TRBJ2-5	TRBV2	TGTGCCAGCAGTGACGGAGCGGCTCTTGGGACCCAGTACTTC	CASSDGAALGTQYF
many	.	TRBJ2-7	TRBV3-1	TGTGCCAGCAGCCAAGTAAGGGGAGAAGGGGAGCAGTACTTC	CASSQVRGEGEQYF
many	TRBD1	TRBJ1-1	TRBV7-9	TGTGCCAGCAGCCCCCCGACAGGGGCATATGACACTGAAGCTTTCTTT	CASSPPTGAYDTEAFF
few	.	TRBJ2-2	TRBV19	TGTGCCAGTAGTATAAGGCTAGAGGACACCGGGGAGCTGTTTTTT	CASSIRLEDTGELFF
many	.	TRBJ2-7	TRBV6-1	TGTGCCAGCAGTGGCGGGACAGTTACCTACGAGCAGTACTTC	CASSGGTVTYEQYF
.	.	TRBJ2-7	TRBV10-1	TGCGCCAGCAGTGAGCAGCTCCGCGACGAGCAGTACTTC	CASSEQLRDEQYF
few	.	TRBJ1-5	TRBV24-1	TGTGCCACCAGTGGAGACCTTAGCAATCAGCCCCAGCATTTT	CATSGDLSNQPQHF
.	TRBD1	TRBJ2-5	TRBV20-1	TGCAGTGTTGAGGGACAGGGCGGTAGAGAGACCCAGTACTTC	CSVEGQGGRETQYF
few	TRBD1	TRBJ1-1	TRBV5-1	TGCGCCAGCAGCCGTGGACAGGGGGTCACTGAAGCTTTCTTT	CASSRGQGVTEAFF
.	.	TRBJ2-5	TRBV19	TGTGCCAGTAGTATATCCAGGGCAGAGACCCAGTACTTC	CASSISRAETQYF
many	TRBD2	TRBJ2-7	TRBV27	TGTGCCAGCAGTTCCCCACCTTGGAGCGGGAACGAGCAGTACTTC	CASSSPPWSGNEQYF
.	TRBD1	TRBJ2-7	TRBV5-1	TGCGCCAGCAGTACCGGGACAGAGTACTACGAGCAGTACTTC	CASSTGTEYYEQYF
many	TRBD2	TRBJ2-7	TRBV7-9	TGTGCCAGCAGGGGGGACTATTCCTACGAGCAGTACTTC	CASRGDYSYEQYF
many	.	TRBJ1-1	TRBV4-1	TGCGCCAGCAGCCAAATAGTTAGGTCGCCCACTTTTGGGACTGAAGCTTTCTTT	CASSQIVRSPTFGTEAFF
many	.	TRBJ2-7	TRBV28	TGTGCCAGCAGTTTGTCCGACGGGCGCTACGAGCAGTACTTC	CASSLSDGRYEQYF